Below, 5 T cell receptor beta chains from the same sample are listed, as sequenced in a study of shared T cell receptors in the human thymus. Some clones are missing from TCRdb's copy, which holds only in-frame ones; the method was immunoSEQ multiplex PCR. This table has hundreds of thousands of clones, roughly 90% appearing once. The same data also went into a second study, on human thymus T cells.

Sequenced sample: thymocytes. The receptor set was obtained from a boy in the first two years of life with a congenital heart defect.

The chain employs TRBV15 and TRBJ1-1, with TRBD1 as a possible D gene (6 bases). Looked up from germline, CDR1 is LNHNV and CDR2 is YYDKDF (reference sequence). Deletions cut 2 bases from V and 1 base from J, with 17 bases between. There are 17 residues in the CDR3. In DNA form, the CDR3 reads TGTGCCACCAGCAGATTTACACAGGGAGAGGGGAACACTGAAGCTTTCTTT. It codes for CATSRFTQGEGNTEAFF.

The CDR3 coding sequence is TGTGCCAGCAGTTTAGGACTAGCGGACTATGAGCAGTTCTTC. Protein product: CASSLGLADYEQFF. The chain carries TRBV9 and TRBJ2-1, with 10 bases lining up with TRBD2. Per the germline V gene, CDR1 is SGDLS and CDR2 is YYNGEE. The CDR3 is made up of 14 amino acids. J was trimmed by 8 bases and V by 5 bases; bases with no gene match: 7.

This chain links TRBV4-2 with TRBJ2-7; TRBD2 agrees at 11 bases. V shed 3 bases, J shed 2 bases, and the junction held 15 bases outside the gene matches. CDR3 length: 19 amino acids. The germline V gene has CDR1 LGHNA and CDR2 YNFKEQ. The CDR3 spells CASSQGACATSGKAYEQYF. CDR3 coding DNA: TGTGCCAGCAGCCAGGGTGCGTGTGCGACTAGCGGGAAAGCCTACGAGCAGTACTTC.

This chain links TRBV6-1 with TRBJ2-5, with D maybe TRBD2 (5 bases). Germline CDR1 reads MNHNS; CDR2 reads SASEGT. Trimming shortened V by 5 bases and J by 2 bases, and 15 bases separated the two germline ends. The CDR3 runs to 15 residues. CDR3 sequence reads: CASSRSVRGQETQYF. The CDR3 bases are TGTGCCAGCAGTCGGTCTGTCCGGGGTCAAGAGACCCAGTACTTC.

This clone was detected once. The V gene is TRBV10-3, the J gene TRBJ2-2, with 10 nucleotides matching TRBD2. Trimming at V came to 10 bases and at J to 1 base, leaving 12 bases not matched to a gene. The CDR3 consists of 17 residues. Germline values: CDR1 ENHRY, CDR2 SYGVKD. The CDR3 sequence is CATSRERTSGNTGELFF. The DNA for the CDR3 is TGTGCCACCTCACGGGAGAGGACTAGCGGGAACACCGGGGAGCTGTTTTTT.